The rows below give T cell receptor beta chains drawn from one sample of a study of graft-versus-host responses after intestinal transplantation. Measured with immunoSEQ multiplex PCR; TCRdb has only the in-frame clones, and not every one. The sample shows more than 80,000 clones, 85% to 90% of them seen only once. No antigen has been identified for these receptors. The sample was unstimulated CD4+ T cells sorted from spleen or lymph node cells, taken before intestinal transplant. The receptors originated from a human donor who received an intestinal transplant. The CDR3 runs from the conserved cysteine through the conserved F or W. The D gene is left open where the match is weak. Clone size is stated in some rows and not others, as once, few, many or a class when expanded.

d_call: TRBD1; v_call: TRBV19; clone_size: -; j_call: TRBJ1-1; cdr3_aa: CASGEQGVNTEAFF; cdr3_nt: TGTGCCAGTGGCGAACAGGGGGTGAACACTGAAGCTTTCTTT
d_call: TRBD1; v_call: TRBV5-6; clone_size: -; j_call: TRBJ2-7; cdr3_aa: CASSHRGTGTYEQYF; cdr3_nt: TGTGCCAGCAGTCACCGCGGGACAGGGACCTACGAGCAGTACTTC
d_call: TRBD1; v_call: TRBV2; clone_size: once; j_call: TRBJ2-1; cdr3_aa: CASSEMGQGLNEQFF; cdr3_nt: TGTGCCAGCAGTGAAATGGGACAGGGTCTAAATGAGCAGTTCTTC
d_call: -; v_call: TRBV6-1; clone_size: -; j_call: TRBJ1-3; cdr3_aa: CASSRGNGNTIYF; cdr3_nt: TGTGCCAGCAGCAGAGGGAATGGAAACACCATATATTTT
d_call: -; v_call: TRBV7-5; clone_size: -; j_call: TRBJ1-5; cdr3_aa: CARSPGTGGGHQPQHF; cdr3_nt: TGTGCCAGAAGCCCAGGGACAGGGGGCGGTCATCAGCCCCAGCATTTT
d_call: TRBD1; v_call: TRBV27; clone_size: once; j_call: TRBJ2-5; cdr3_aa: CASSQTREDRGQIKETQYF; cdr3_nt: TGTGCCAGCAGTCAAACAAGAGAGGACAGGGGACAGATAAAAGAGACCCAGTACTTC
d_call: -; v_call: TRBV30; clone_size: once; j_call: TRBJ1-1; cdr3_aa: CAWSGQNTEAFF; cdr3_nt: TGTGCCTGGAGTGGACAGAACACTGAAGCTTTCTTT
d_call: TRBD1; v_call: TRBV5-4; clone_size: once; j_call: TRBJ1-2; cdr3_aa: CASSSLDRGIYGYTF; cdr3_nt: TGTGCCAGCAGCTCCTTGGACAGGGGTATCTATGGCTACACCTTC
d_call: -; v_call: TRBV6-5; clone_size: -; j_call: TRBJ2-1; cdr3_aa: CASSLEAVYNEQFF; cdr3_nt: TGTGCCAGCAGTTTAGAGGCGGTCTACAATGAGCAGTTCTTC
d_call: TRBD2; v_call: TRBV5-1; clone_size: once; j_call: TRBJ2-7; cdr3_aa: CASSPDGTTLYEQYF; cdr3_nt: TGCGCCAGCAGCCCGGATGGGACTACCCTCTACGAGCAGTACTTC
d_call: -; v_call: TRBV18; clone_size: -; j_call: TRBJ2-1; cdr3_aa: CASSSGQTNEQFF; cdr3_nt: TGTGCCAGCTCAAGCGGACAGACCAATGAGCAGTTCTTC
d_call: TRBD1; v_call: TRBV6-6; clone_size: -; j_call: TRBJ1-1; cdr3_aa: CASVPGTGMMNTEAFF; cdr3_nt: TGTGCCAGTGTGCCCGGGACAGGGATGATGAACACTGAAGCTTTCTTT
d_call: TRBD1; v_call: TRBV28; clone_size: -; j_call: TRBJ2-7; cdr3_aa: CASRWGQNYEQYF; cdr3_nt: TGTGCCAGCAGATGGGGACAGAACTACGAGCAGTACTTC
d_call: TRBD1; v_call: TRBV10-2; clone_size: -; j_call: TRBJ2-5; cdr3_aa: CASSRGQWGETQYF; cdr3_nt: TGCGCCAGCAGTAGGGGACAGTGGGGGGAGACCCAGTACTTC
d_call: TRBD2; v_call: TRBV7-8; clone_size: -; j_call: TRBJ2-7; cdr3_aa: CASSHRGLADAYEQYF; cdr3_nt: TGTGCCAGCAGCCACCGGGGACTAGCTGATGCCTACGAGCAGTACTTC
d_call: TRBD1; v_call: TRBV2; clone_size: -; j_call: TRBJ1-5; cdr3_aa: CASSRGANQPQHF; cdr3_nt: TGTGCCAGCTCCAGGGGGGCGAACCAGCCCCAGCATTTT
d_call: -; v_call: TRBV9; clone_size: -; j_call: TRBJ2-2; cdr3_aa: CASSARVGTGELFF; cdr3_nt: TGTGCCAGCAGCGCCAGGGTAGGCACCGGGGAGCTGTTTTTT
d_call: TRBD1; v_call: TRBV30; clone_size: -; j_call: TRBJ1-6; cdr3_aa: CAWSVKGARGSPLHF; cdr3_nt: TGTGCCTGGAGTGTAAAGGGGGCTAGAGGTTCACCCCTCCACTTT
d_call: -; v_call: TRBV6-5; clone_size: once; j_call: TRBJ2-5; cdr3_aa: CASSPGPGETQYF; cdr3_nt: TGTGCCAGCAGTCCGGGTCCGGGGGAGACCCAGTACTTC
d_call: TRBD1; v_call: TRBV9; clone_size: -; j_call: TRBJ1-6; cdr3_aa: CASSVAPGGDSPLHF; cdr3_nt: TGTGCCAGCAGCGTAGCCCCAGGGGGCGATTCACCCCTCCACTTT
d_call: -; v_call: TRBV5-4; clone_size: -; j_call: TRBJ1-1; cdr3_aa: CASSHPDRLNTEAFF; cdr3_nt: TGTGCCAGCAGCCATCCTGACAGGTTGAACACTGAAGCTTTCTTT
d_call: TRBD1; v_call: TRBV30; clone_size: -; j_call: TRBJ1-6; cdr3_aa: CAWSRDRGSPLHF; cdr3_nt: TGTGCCTGGAGTCGGGACAGGGGTTCACCCCTCCACTTT
d_call: TRBD1; v_call: TRBV7-8; clone_size: -; j_call: TRBJ2-7; cdr3_aa: CASSFAGTGSEQYF; cdr3_nt: TGTGCCAGCAGCTTCGCCGGGACAGGAAGCGAGCAGTACTTC
d_call: -; v_call: TRBV6-1; clone_size: few; j_call: TRBJ1-4; cdr3_aa: CASSVGEHEKLFF; cdr3_nt: TGTGCCAGCAGTGTGGGAGAACATGAAAAACTGTTTTTT
d_call: TRBD1; v_call: TRBV2; clone_size: -; j_call: TRBJ1-2; cdr3_aa: CASRWDRTSYGYTF; cdr3_nt: TGTGCCAGCAGGTGGGACAGGACTTCCTATGGCTACACCTTC
d_call: TRBD1; v_call: TRBV5-6; clone_size: -; j_call: TRBJ2-7; cdr3_aa: CASSFVWRQGAPPEQYF; cdr3_nt: TGTGCCAGCAGCTTTGTGTGGCGGCAGGGGGCCCCCCCCGAGCAGTACTTC
d_call: TRBD1; v_call: TRBV28; clone_size: -; j_call: TRBJ1-1; cdr3_aa: CAAISGGGSTEAFF; cdr3_nt: TGTGCGGCAATCTCAGGGGGCGGGAGCACTGAAGCTTTCTTT
d_call: TRBD1; v_call: TRBV11-2; clone_size: -; j_call: TRBJ1-1; cdr3_aa: CASSPGQVGTEAFF; cdr3_nt: TGTGCCAGCAGCCCAGGACAGGTCGGGACTGAAGCTTTCTTT
d_call: -; v_call: TRBV29-1; clone_size: -; j_call: TRBJ2-1; cdr3_aa: CSVDANRDEQFF; cdr3_nt: TGCAGCGTTGACGCGAACCGGGATGAGCAGTTCTTC
d_call: -; v_call: TRBV6-4; clone_size: -; j_call: TRBJ2-1; cdr3_aa: CASSDSWQGSYNEQFF; cdr3_nt: TGTGCCAGCAGTGACTCTTGGCAGGGGTCCTACAATGAGCAGTTCTTC
d_call: -; v_call: TRBV5-1; clone_size: -; j_call: TRBJ1-2; cdr3_aa: CASSLGEIYGYTF; cdr3_nt: TGCGCCAGCAGCTTGGGAGAGATCTATGGCTACACCTTC
d_call: TRBD1; v_call: TRBV5-6; clone_size: -; j_call: TRBJ1-5; cdr3_aa: CASSLARTGQKYSNQPQHF; cdr3_nt: TGTGCCAGCAGCTTGGCCCGGACAGGACAGAAGTATAGCAATCAGCCCCAGCATTTT
d_call: TRBD1; v_call: TRBV6-6; clone_size: -; j_call: TRBJ1-1; cdr3_aa: CASSYSVGRGPTEAFF; cdr3_nt: TGTGCCAGCAGTTACTCAGTCGGCAGGGGGCCCACTGAAGCTTTCTTT
d_call: -; v_call: TRBV25-1; clone_size: -; j_call: TRBJ2-5; cdr3_aa: CASSLLGGGAETQYF; cdr3_nt: TGTGCCAGCAGCCTTCTTGGAGGGGGCGCGGAGACCCAGTACTTC
d_call: TRBD1; v_call: TRBV28; clone_size: -; j_call: TRBJ2-1; cdr3_aa: CASSFAGQAYNEQFF; cdr3_nt: TGTGCCAGCAGTTTTGCGGGACAGGCCTACAATGAGCAGTTCTTC
d_call: TRBD2; v_call: TRBV7-8; clone_size: -; j_call: TRBJ2-5; cdr3_aa: CASSLAAGMSETQYF; cdr3_nt: TGTGCCAGCAGCTTAGCAGCGGGGATGTCGGAGACCCAGTACTTC
d_call: -; v_call: TRBV6-1; clone_size: -; j_call: TRBJ1-2; cdr3_aa: CASSLLKGQDYGYTF; cdr3_nt: TGTGCCAGCAGTCTCCTCAAGGGGCAGGACTATGGCTACACCTTC
d_call: -; v_call: TRBV7-2; clone_size: -; j_call: TRBJ1-1; cdr3_aa: CASSPQGAVTEAFF; cdr3_nt: TGTGCCAGCAGCCCACAAGGGGCGGTGACTGAAGCTTTCTTT
d_call: -; v_call: TRBV11-2; clone_size: -; j_call: TRBJ2-1; cdr3_aa: CASEHTGIHEQFF; cdr3_nt: TGTGCCAGTGAGCATACAGGCATCCATGAGCAGTTCTTC
d_call: -; v_call: TRBV5-1; clone_size: -; j_call: TRBJ1-5; cdr3_aa: CASSPTGYGQPQHF; cdr3_nt: TGCGCCAGCAGCCCCACAGGGTATGGTCAGCCCCAGCATTTT
d_call: TRBD1; v_call: TRBV28; clone_size: -; j_call: TRBJ2-7; cdr3_aa: CASSFPRQGAYEQYF; cdr3_nt: TGTGCCAGCAGTTTCCCGCGACAGGGAGCCTACGAGCAGTACTTC
d_call: TRBD1; v_call: TRBV28; clone_size: once; j_call: TRBJ2-5; cdr3_aa: CASSFSGGRSGTQYF; cdr3_nt: TGTGCCAGCAGTTTTTCAGGGGGCCGTAGTGGGACCCAGTACTTC
d_call: -; v_call: TRBV6-1; clone_size: -; j_call: TRBJ2-7; cdr3_aa: CATTRAYEQYF; cdr3_nt: TGTGCCACCACCAGGGCCTACGAGCAGTACTTC
d_call: TRBD1; v_call: TRBV19; clone_size: few; j_call: TRBJ1-1; cdr3_aa: CASSTGQGNTEAFF; cdr3_nt: TGTGCCAGTAGTACGGGACAGGGGAACACTGAAGCTTTCTTT
d_call: TRBD2; v_call: TRBV5-1; clone_size: -; j_call: TRBJ2-4; cdr3_aa: CASSLGPPWGGKNIQYF; cdr3_nt: TGCGCCAGCAGCTTGGGTCCCCCTTGGGGGGGCAAAAACATTCAGTACTTC
d_call: TRBD2; v_call: TRBV27; clone_size: -; j_call: TRBJ2-4; cdr3_aa: CASRGLAGTKNIQYF; cdr3_nt: TGTGCCAGCAGGGGACTAGCGGGGACCAAAAACATTCAGTACTTC
d_call: TRBD2; v_call: TRBV29-1; clone_size: -; j_call: TRBJ2-2; cdr3_aa: CSARGLASNTGELFF; cdr3_nt: TGCAGCGCGAGGGGACTAGCGTCGAACACCGGGGAGCTGTTTTTT
d_call: -; v_call: TRBV28; clone_size: -; j_call: TRBJ2-3; cdr3_aa: CASSLDQGPPAQYF; cdr3_nt: TGTGCCAGCAGTTTGGATCAGGGGCCGCCGGCGCAGTATTTT
d_call: -; v_call: TRBV19; clone_size: -; j_call: TRBJ1-4; cdr3_aa: CASSIQVSNEKLFF; cdr3_nt: TGTGCCAGTAGCATACAGGTTTCTAATGAAAAACTGTTTTTT
d_call: -; v_call: TRBV7-6; clone_size: -; j_call: TRBJ2-6; cdr3_aa: CASSFSTGTVSGANVLTF; cdr3_nt: TGTGCCAGCAGCTTTTCAACAGGCACCGTCTCTGGGGCCAACGTCCTGACTTTC
d_call: -; v_call: TRBV6-1; clone_size: -; j_call: TRBJ2-7; cdr3_aa: CASSRKGLYEQYF; cdr3_nt: TGTGCCAGCAGCAGGAAGGGGCTGTACGAGCAGTACTTC